This paragraph reports one TCR beta chain. Indicated treatment: over 15 received Ad26.COV2.S at low or high dose, single or two shots; about 5 received placebo; per-sample allocation not given. Following the first vaccine or placebo injection, samples were taken on day 63. An Ad26 vector expressing Wuhan-strain SARS-CoV-2 spike served as the vaccine. The protocol was immunoSEQ multiplex PCR, while the TCRdb copy is restricted to in-frame clones and leaves out a portion. The data contain over 300,000 clones, 83% of them singletons. This sample stems from a study of Ad26.COV2.S vaccination and SARS-CoV-2 variants. The CDR3 has 15 amino acids. Germline V lookup: CDR1 MRHNA, CDR2 SNTAGT. With 5 bases clipped from V and 6 bases from J, the junction kept 7 bases outside the gene matches.

The clonotype comes from a person aged 18-65 years who received the Ad26.COV2.S COVID-19 vaccine or a placebo. J is TRBJ1-6 and V is TRBV6-4, with TRBD1 matching 7 bases. Sequences were derived from peripheral blood, sampled in a trial of Ad26.COV2.S vaccine versus placebo. The chain's CDR3 is CASSQRDSLNSPLHF. Written as DNA, the CDR3 is TGTGCCAGCAGTCAACGGGACAGCCTTAATTCACCCCTCCACTTT.